A single sample is the source of the 30 T cell receptor beta chains below, sequenced in a study of shared clonotypes between healthy human individuals. Assay: immunoSEQ multiplex PCR; the TCRdb copy retains only in-frame clones and omits some. Among approximately 2.5 million clones listed, more than 90% were seen once. The source material was naive CD4+ T cells sorted from blood. Described subset: CD45RA+ positively selected. The receptors originated from a man younger than 35 in good health.

CDR3 region: CASSRDGYSGNTIYF. Written as DNA, the CDR3 is TGTGCCAGCAGTAGAGACGGATACTCTGGAAACACCATATATTTT. V usage is TRBV6-5 and J usage is TRBJ1-3; D not resolved. Per germline, CDR1 MNHEY and CDR2 SVGAGI. Deletions cut 5 bases from V and 0 bases from J, with 11 bases between. The CDR3 runs to 15 residues.

The chain employs TRBV5-1 and TRBJ2-6; D gene unclear. V was trimmed by 4 bases and J by 4 bases, leaving 12 bases between them. Germline V gene data show CDR1 as SGHRS and CDR2 as YFSETQ. The CDR3 is made up of 15 amino acids. The CDR3, as DNA: TGCGCCAGCAGCCCCTCCAGTGTGGGGGCCAACGTCCTGACTTTC. It specifies CASSPSSVGANVLTF.

In the case of this clone: This specimen includes other DNA sequences encoding the same CDR3. The rearrangement joins TRBV29-1 to TRBJ1-5, with a possible D match to TRBD1 (6 bases). V dropped 4 bases and J dropped 5 bases, with 9 bases sitting between them. The germline V gene has CDR1 SQVTM and CDR2 ANQGSEA. This CDR3 comprises 12 residues. The CDR3 region is CSVGAGDQPQHF. The DNA for the CDR3 is TGCAGCGTTGGGGCAGGGGATCAGCCCCAGCATTTT.

The count of this clone is one. The chain uses TRBV6-6 and TRBJ2-5, with D hard to call. Trimming removed 6 bases at V and 4 bases at J, with 15 bases between. The CDR3 runs 14 residues. Germline V gene sequence: CDR1 MNHNY, CDR2 SVGAGI (reference sequence). The CDR3 sequence is CASSEVGFPETQYF. The CDR3 bases are TGTGCCAGCAGCGAGGTCGGGTTCCCAGAGACCCAGTACTTC.

This sequence joins TRBV10-2 and TRBJ2-7; 8 positions agree with TRBD2. With V trimmed by 0 bases and J by 7 bases, 8 bases remained unmatched. Germline V lookup: CDR1 WSHSY, CDR2 SAAADI. This CDR3 has 15 amino acids. Written as DNA, the CDR3 is TGCGCCAGCAGTGAGTCGGGTCTAGCGGGTGCAGAGCAGTACTTC. It encodes CASSESGLAGAEQYF.

Concerning this clone itself: Other DNA sequences in this specimen translate into the identical CDR3. The rearrangement uses TRBV7-9 and TRBJ2-5; D not resolved. V gave up 2 bases and J gave up 1 base, with 8 bases separating them. The CDR3 has 14 residues. Germline V gene lookup returns CDR1 SEHNR and CDR2 FQNEAQ (reference sequence). The CDR3 here is CASSLTEIQETQYF. CDR3 nucleotide sequence: TGTGCCAGCAGCTTAACAGAGATCCAAGAGACCCAGTACTTC.

Of note for this clone: The same CDR3 is also encoded by other DNA sequences in this sample. The chain combines TRBV18 with TRBJ1-4; no reliable D call. Deletions cut 1 base from V and 2 bases from J, with 2 bases between. Germline values: CDR1 KGHSH, CDR2 LQKENI. The length of the CDR3 is 13 residues. This CDR3 is CASSPLTNEKLFF. The CDR3, as DNA: TGTGCCAGCTCACCACTTACTAATGAAAAACTGTTTTTT.

The rearrangement links TRBV13 to TRBJ2-3; 10 bases are shared with TRBD2. This CDR3 has 14 amino acids. The V segment lost 8 bases and the J segment 6 bases; nucleotides outside the gene matches: 8. The germline gives CDR1 PRHDT, CDR2 FYEKMQ (reference sequence). This CDR3 is CASHASGSRDTQYF. In nucleotides, the CDR3 is TGTGCCAGCCACGCTAGCGGGAGCCGGGATACGCAGTATTTT.

The V call is TRBV11-2, the J call TRBJ2-3, with D possibly matching TRBD2 (7 bases). This CDR3 is 16 amino acids long. Trimming removed 6 bases from V and 4 bases from J, with 20 bases in between. The germline V gene encodes CDR1 SGHAT and CDR2 FQNNGV. Written as DNA, the CDR3 is TGTGCCAGCAGTTTTTCAAGGGGGGGAGGGCCAGATACGCAGTATTTT. Translating it yields CASSFSRGGGPDTQYF. Drawing the rest from reference TRBV11-2 and TRBJ2-3, the complete variable domain is EAGVAQSPRYKIIEKRQSVAFWCNPISGHATLYWYQQILGQGPKLLIQFQNNGVVDDSQLPKDRFSAERLKGVDSTLKIQPAKLEDSAVYLCASSFSRGGGPDTQYFGPGTRLTVL.

The rearrangement joins TRBV5-6 to TRBJ2-5, with D possibly matching TRBD2 (6 bases). Germline CDR1 reads SGHDT; CDR2 reads YYEEEE. This CDR3 is built from 15 residues. The V gene lost 3 bases and the J gene lost 4 bases, with 16 bases spanning the gap. The CDR3 coding sequence is TGTGCCAGCAGCTATGCTGGGGAGGTGGTAGAGACCCAGTACTTC. Protein sequence: CASSYAGEVVETQYF.

The J gene is TRBJ2-2, the V gene TRBV28, with D hard to call. The germline V gene encodes CDR1 MDHEN and CDR2 SYDVKM. The CDR3 runs 13 residues. Trimming took 7 bases from V and 6 from J, leaving 12 bases between them. The DNA of the CDR3 is TGTGCCAGCATTTCTGGCGGTCCCGGGGAGCTGTTTTTT. Protein: CASISGGPGELFF.

J is TRBJ1-4 and V is TRBV6-1; 9 bases fit TRBD1. The CDR3 totals 17 residues. V shed 6 bases, J shed 4 bases, and the junction held 12 bases outside the gene matches. The germline V gene has CDR1 MNHNS and CDR2 SASEGT. CDR3 sequence reads: CASREPGQGWINEKLFF. The DNA of the CDR3 is TGTGCCAGCAGGGAACCGGGACAGGGATGGATTAATGAAAAACTGTTTTTT.

The chain employs TRBV5-1 and TRBJ2-5; TRBD1 matches at 7 bases. The CDR3 runs 14 residues. Germline trimming cut 6 bases from V and 1 base from J; bases unmatched to any gene: 6. From germline, CDR1 is SGHRS and CDR2 YFSETQ. For the CDR3, the DNA is TGCGCCAGCACTATGACAGGGTTCCAAGAGACCCAGTACTTC. It specifies CASTMTGFQETQYF.

The J gene is TRBJ2-1, the V gene TRBV2; 8 nucleotides match TRBD1. The ends lost 5 bases at V and 7 bases at J; junction bases unmatched: 7. The CDR3 contains 14 residues. The germline V gene has CDR1 SNHLY and CDR2 FYNNEI. CDR3 protein: CASSWQGADNEQFF. CDR3 DNA sequence: TGTGCCAGCAGTTGGCAGGGGGCTGATAATGAGCAGTTCTTC. The full variable domain, with the rest looked up from reference TRBV2 and TRBJ2-1, is EPEVTQTPSHQVTQMGQEVILRCVPISNHLYFYWYRQILGQKVEFLVSFYNNEISEKSEIFDDQFSVERPDGSNFTLKIRSTKLEDSAMYFCASSWQGADNEQFFGPGTRLTVL.

The rearrangement joins TRBV5-1 to TRBJ2-1; TRBD2 matches at 8 bases. V lost 4 bases, J lost 4 bases, and 4 bases stayed unmatched. The CDR3 extends over 14 amino acids. CDR1 SGHRS and CDR2 YFSETQ come from the germline V gene. CDR3 nucleotides: TGCGCCAGCAGCACGGGACTAGTTTACAATGAGCAGTTCTTC. This encodes CASSTGLVYNEQFF.

This clone has only one observation. This chain uses TRBV25-1 with TRBJ2-2; a possible D gene is TRBD2 (6 bases). Germline lookup yields CDR1 MGHDK and CDR2 SYGVNS. The CDR3 has 12 residues. The ends were cut back, 7 bases at V and 7 bases at J, with 10 bases in the middle. CDR3 in DNA: TGTGCCAGCACCCCCGGGGGCGGGGAGCTGTTTTTT. Amino acid sequence: CASTPGGGELFF.

As regards this clone: The identical CDR3 is also encoded by other nucleotide sequences in the sample. The rearrangement joins TRBV20-1 to TRBJ2-3; D is undetermined. V shed 1 base and J shed 1 base, with 0 bases lying between them. The CDR3 loop spans 11 amino acids. CDR1 and CDR2 from the germline V gene are DFQATT and SNEGSKA (reference sequence). The CDR3 bases are TGCAGTGCTAGAGGCACAGATACGCAGTATTTT. Its protein is CSARGTDTQYF.

V is TRBV7-2 and J is TRBJ2-7; 7 bases line up with TRBD1. Trimming took 3 bases from V and 2 from J; bases not matched to a gene: 7. In germline, CDR1 is SGHTA, CDR2 FQGNSA. This CDR3 is built from 15 residues. The CDR3 bases are TGTGCCAGCAGCTTTCGCCGGGACAGAGCCTACGAGCAGTACTTC. Its protein is CASSFRRDRAYEQYF.

The sample holds one count of this clone. The chain uses TRBV19 and TRBJ2-1; possibly TRBD1 or TRBD2 for D (6 bases each). Deletions cut 9 bases from V and 2 bases from J, with 14 bases between. The germline V gene has CDR1 LNHDA and CDR2 SQIVND (reference sequence). The CDR3 sequence is 14 residues long. The DNA of the CDR3 is TGTGCCAGCCGGGAGACAGGCACCTACAATGAGCAGTTCTTC. Translating gives CASRETGTYNEQFF. Variable domain in full (rest from reference TRBV19 and TRBJ2-1): DGGITQSPKYLFRKEGQNVTLSCEQNLNHDAMYWYRQDPGQGLRLIYYSQIVNDFQKGDIAEGYSVSREKKESFPLTVTSAQKNPTAFYLCASRETGTYNEQFFGPGTRLTVL.

The chain is built from TRBV7-2 and TRBJ1-5; D might be TRBD1 (6 bases). This CDR3 is built from 18 residues. In germline, CDR1 is SGHTA, CDR2 FQGNSA. V lost 5 bases to trimming and J lost 2 bases, with 22 bases between them. The CDR3 is CASSPPGVQGFGNQPQHF. CDR3 coding DNA: TGTGCCAGCAGCCCTCCAGGGGTACAGGGATTCGGCAATCAGCCCCAGCATTTT.

V gene TRBV19 combines with J gene TRBJ1-4; no clear D gene. With 5 bases removed from V and 8 bases from J, the gap between germline ends came to 12 bases. Germline CDR1 is LNHDA and CDR2 is SQIVND (reference sequence). CDR3 length: 13 amino acids. DNA for the CDR3: TGTGCCAGTAGTGTCCGGACTGGAGAAAAACTGTTTTTT. Protein product: CASSVRTGEKLFF.

The rearrangement joins TRBV6-6 to TRBJ1-4; a weak D match, TRBD1 (6 bases). Trimming took off 7 bases at V and 3 bases at J, with 18 bases between the two ends. CDR3 length: 16 residues. Germline CDR1 is MNHNY and CDR2 is SVGAGI (reference sequence). The CDR3 coding sequence is TGTGCCAGCACCCTCTCCCGACAGGAACCTAATGAAAAACTGTTTTTT. It yields the protein CASTLSRQEPNEKLFF.

A single count supports this clone. The same CDR3 is also encoded by other DNA sequences in this sample. V is TRBV11-2 and J is TRBJ2-1, with 12 bases lining up with TRBD2. The germline CDR1 and CDR2 sequences are SGHAT and FQNNGV. There are 13 residues in the CDR3. V was clipped by 5 bases and J by 10 bases; unmatched bases: 3. In nucleotides, the CDR3 is TGTGCCAGCAGCCTGGGACTAGCGGGCGAGCAGTTCTTC. Translating gives CASSLGLAGEQFF.

This clone was seen only a few times. The chain employs TRBV30 and TRBJ1-5; 10 positions agree with TRBD1. Germline values: CDR1 GTSNPN, CDR2 SVGIG (reference sequence). V shed 2 bases and J 6 bases; nucleotides not matched to a gene: 4. The CDR3 covers 14 residues. The CDR3 coding sequence is TGTGCCTGGAGTTTGACAGGGGGCCGTCAGCCCCAGCATTTT. Translating gives CAWSLTGGRQPQHF.

V gene TRBV19 combines with J gene TRBJ2-2; D may be TRBD1 (6 bases). Germline-derived CDR1 and CDR2 are LNHDA and SQIVND (reference sequence). Trimming took 0 bases from V and 1 from J, leaving 9 bases between them. The CDR3 is 16 residues long. The CDR3 nucleotides are TGTGCCAGTAGTATAGAGGCGGACAGGAACACCGGGGAGCTGTTTTTT. This codes for CASSIEADRNTGELFF.

This rearrangement joins TRBV13 to TRBJ1-4; TRBD1 aligns across 7 bases. Losses at the gene ends were 5 bases for V and 10 bases for J; bases not matched to a gene: 13. The CDR3 contains 15 residues. Germline V gene data show CDR1 as PRHDT and CDR2 as FYEKMQ (reference sequence). CDR3 in amino acids: CASSTRDSGTGKLFF. The CDR3 DNA is TGTGCCAGCAGCACCCGGGACAGCGGAACTGGAAAACTGTTTTTT.

Worth noting for this clone: Mismatch with germline at one junction end may stem from a read error. Other DNA sequences within the sample encode an identical CDR3. The genes are TRBV6-5 and TRBJ2-7; TRBD1 matches at 8 bases. The germline V gene encodes CDR1 MNHEY and CDR2 SVGAGI. This CDR3 is 15 amino acids long. The CDR3 nucleotides read TGCGCCAGCAGTTACCTAGGACAGGGAGTTCCCGAGCAGTACTTC. Its protein product is CASSYLGQGVPEQYF.

V is TRBV10-3 and J is TRBJ2-7, with D perhaps matching TRBD1 or TRBD2 (5 bases each). The germline V and J ends were trimmed by 6 bases and 0 bases, with 15 bases remaining between them. The CDR3 is 15 residues long. Germline V gene data show CDR1 as ENHRY and CDR2 as SYGVKD. The chain's CDR3 is CAISPGAASSYEQYF. The CDR3 nucleotides are TGTGCCATCAGCCCCGGGGCAGCAAGCTCCTACGAGCAGTACTTC.

V gene TRBV15 combines with J gene TRBJ2-7; 11 bases match TRBD2. CDR3 length: 18 amino acids. The J segment lost 0 bases and the V segment lost 0 bases, leaving 7 bases of the junction unmatched. Germline CDR1 LNHNV, CDR2 YYDKDF (reference sequence). CDR3: CATSRDPSGGPSSYEQYF. The CDR3 nucleotides are TGTGCCACCAGCAGAGACCCTAGCGGGGGGCCTAGCTCCTACGAGCAGTACTTC.

The rearrangement links TRBV14 to TRBJ1-1; 7 positions match TRBD1. J was trimmed by 4 bases and V by 5 bases; bases with no gene match: 13. Per the germline V gene, CDR1 is SGHDN and CDR2 is FVKESK. This CDR3 has 16 amino acids. CDR3 nucleotides: TGTGCCAGCAGCTATCCGACAGGGAAGTTTCGCACTGAAGCTTTCTTT. This sequence encodes CASSYPTGKFRTEAFF.